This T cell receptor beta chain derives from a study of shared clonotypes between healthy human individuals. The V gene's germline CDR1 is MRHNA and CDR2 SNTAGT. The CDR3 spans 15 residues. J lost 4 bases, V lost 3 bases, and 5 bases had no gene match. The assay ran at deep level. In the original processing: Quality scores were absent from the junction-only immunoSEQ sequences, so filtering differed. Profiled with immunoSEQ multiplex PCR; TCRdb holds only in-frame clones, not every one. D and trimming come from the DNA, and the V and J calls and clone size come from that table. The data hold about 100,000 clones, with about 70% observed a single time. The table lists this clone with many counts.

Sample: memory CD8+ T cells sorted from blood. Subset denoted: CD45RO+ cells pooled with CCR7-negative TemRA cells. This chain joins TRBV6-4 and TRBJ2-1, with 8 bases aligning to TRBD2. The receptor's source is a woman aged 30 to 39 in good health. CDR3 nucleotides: TGTGCCAGCAGTGAGGCAGCGGGAGCGTACAATGAGCAGTTCTTC. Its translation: CASSEAAGAYNEQFF.